A single sample is the source of the 12 T cell receptor beta chains below, sequenced in a study of blood T cell repertoires in COVID-19. The table came from immunoSEQ multiplex PCR; TCRdb's copy has only in-frame clones and leaves some out. The table has 150,000 to 200,000 clones, about nine tenths seen once. Material for sequencing was peripheral blood. The receptors here all came from a man aged 18 to 30 who had recovered from COVID-19.

The CDR3 DNA reads as TGTGCCAGCAGCTTCGGTTTCGAGCAGTACTTC. It encodes CASSFGFEQYF. The genes are TRBV5-6 and TRBJ2-7; no clear D gene. Trimming pared 2 bases from V and 6 bases from J, leaving 6 bases between. The CDR3 spans 11 residues. Looked up from germline, CDR1 is SGHDT and CDR2 is YYEEEE.

This clone turned up a few times. This sample also contains other DNA sequences that code for the same CDR3. The gene calls are TRBV2 and TRBJ2-7; D gene uncertain. From germline, CDR1 is SNHLY and CDR2 FYNNEI. Trimming pared 3 bases from V and 3 bases from J, leaving 3 bases between. This CDR3 spans 11 amino acids. The CDR3 is CASSDNYEQYF. The CDR3 nucleotides read TGTGCCAGCAGTGATAACTACGAGCAGTACTTC.

This clone was observed a single time. The chain uses TRBV5-8 and TRBJ1-6; D is unclear. From germline, CDR1 is SGHTS and CDR2 YDEGEE. V shed 1 base and J shed 9 bases, with 14 bases lying between them. The CDR3 runs to 15 residues. The CDR3 spells CASSLLSGSGSPLHF. As DNA, the CDR3 is TGTGCCAGCAGCTTGCTCTCGGGGTCGGGTTCACCCCTCCACTTT.

The J gene is TRBJ2-7, the V gene TRBV6-6; 7 bases are a match to TRBD2. In germline, CDR1 is MNHNY, CDR2 SVGAGI (reference sequence). The CDR3 contains 16 residues. J was trimmed by 0 bases and V by 5 bases; bases with no gene match: 10. CDR3 nucleotide sequence: TGTGCCAGCAGTCGATTGTTAGCGGGTAGCTCCTACGAGCAGTACTTC. Its protein product is CASSRLLAGSSYEQYF.

This clone appeared a single time. The gene calls are TRBV30 and TRBJ1-2; D ambiguous. Germline CDR1 GTSNPN, CDR2 SVGIG (reference sequence). Trimming shortened V by 2 bases and J by 8 bases, and 15 bases separated the two germline ends. The CDR3 consists of 13 residues. Written as DNA, the CDR3 is TGTGCCTGGAGTAGGAACGGGTACGGGGGCTACACCTTC. As protein: CAWSRNGYGGYTF.

The chain joins TRBV6-2 or TRBV6-3 to TRBJ1-2; 9 bases line up with TRBD1. V was pared by 0 bases and J by 4 bases, with 3 bases of the junction left unmatched. The CDR3 sequence is 15 residues long. Germline assignment: CDR1 MNHEY and CDR2 SVGEGT. The CDR3, as DNA: TGTGCCAGCAGTTACTCGGTGACAGGGGGCTATGGCTACACCTTC. The encoded protein is CASSYSVTGGYGYTF.

This clone was seen once. The V gene is TRBV6-1, the J gene TRBJ2-7; 7 nucleotides agree with TRBD2. In germline, CDR1 is MNHNS, CDR2 SASEGT. V trimming: 3 bases; J trimming: 5 bases; junction bases outside the gene matches: 7. This CDR3 has 14 amino acids. Here the CDR3 DNA reads TGTGCCAGCAGTGACCGGGGGGTCCCCGACGAGCAGTACTTC. It yields the protein CASSDRGVPDEQYF.

The count of this clone is one. The chain links TRBV5-1 to TRBJ2-3, with a possible D match to TRBD2 (7 bases). The CDR3 consists of 16 residues. V was shortened by 0 bases and J by 0 bases, with 11 bases between the two germline ends. Germline-derived CDR1 and CDR2 are SGHRS and YFSETQ. CDR3 amino acids: CASSLGRGASTDTQYF. DNA of the CDR3: TGCGCCAGCAGCTTGGGTCGGGGGGCTAGCACAGATACGCAGTATTTT.

The gene calls are TRBV28 and TRBJ1-1; D ambiguous. V was clipped by 5 bases and J by 1 base, with 8 bases between them. The CDR3 consists of 13 residues. CDR1 and CDR2 (germline): MDHEN, SYDVKM. CDR3 residues: CASSPSKNTEAFF. The CDR3 nucleotides read TGTGCCAGCAGTCCATCAAAGAACACTGAAGCTTTCTTT.

The chain couples TRBV11-2 to TRBJ2-3; perhaps TRBD1 as D (6 bases). The V end was cut by 5 bases, the J end by 0 bases, with 15 bases between. The CDR3 length is 16 residues. CDR1 is SGHAT and CDR2 is FQNNGV in the germline V gene. The CDR3 spells CASSGTGTISTDTQYF. The CDR3 coding sequence is TGTGCCAGCAGCGGAACAGGGACGATTAGCACAGATACGCAGTATTTT.

This chain uses TRBV6-5 with TRBJ1-1, with D possibly matching TRBD1 (6 bases). Germline CDR1 reads MNHEY; CDR2 reads SVGAGI. The CDR3 is made up of 14 amino acids. V was cut by 10 bases and J by 6 bases, with 21 bases left in between. The CDR3 spells CATRLQGIFAEAFF. CDR3 DNA sequence: TGTGCCACGCGACTACAGGGTATCTTCGCTGAAGCTTTCTTT.

This chain connects TRBV7-2 to TRBJ2-7, with 14 bases fitting TRBD2. This CDR3 comprises 14 residues. V lost 3 bases, J lost 6 bases, and 1 base stayed unmatched. The germline CDR1 and CDR2 sequences are SGHTA and FQGNSA. The CDR3 protein is CASSLGTSGSEQYF. CDR3 DNA sequence: TGTGCCAGCAGCTTGGGGACTAGCGGGAGCGAGCAGTACTTC.